Here is one T cell receptor beta chain with its context. This sample was included in a study of blood T cell repertoires in COVID-19. Libraries were prepared by immunoSEQ multiplex PCR; TCRdb keeps only in-frame clonotypes and omits some of them. The table records over 200,000 clones, roughly 85% of them present only once. The CDR3 length is 18 residues. The J segment lost 5 bases and the V segment lost 1 base, leaving 13 bases of the junction unmatched. Germline lookup yields CDR1 SEHNR and CDR2 FQNEAQ (reference sequence). Individuals aged about 18 to 100 years were recruited from roughly 23 US areas. Participants reported their clinical history, and cohort assignment relied on those reports. Two consecutive negative NP/OP PCR tests, clearance, or resolved symptoms defined Cohort 3 recovery.

This TCR was recovered from a man younger than 45 who had recovered from COVID-19. Sequences were obtained from PBMCs or T cells enriched from blood (not recorded which). The rearrangement uses TRBV7-9 and TRBJ1-4, with 7 bases aligning to TRBD1. CDR3 loop: CASSLDRGSASPNEKLFF. The CDR3 region has the DNA TGTGCCAGCAGCTTAGACAGGGGTTCTGCCAGCCCGAATGAAAAACTGTTTTTT. Full variable domain (rest looked up from reference TRBV7-9 and TRBJ1-4): DTGVSQNPRHKITKRGQNVTFRCDPISEHNRLYWYRQTLGQGPEFLTYFQNEAQLEKSRLLSDRFSAERPKGSFSTLEIQRTEQGDSAMYLCASSLDRGSASPNEKLFFGSGTQLSVL.